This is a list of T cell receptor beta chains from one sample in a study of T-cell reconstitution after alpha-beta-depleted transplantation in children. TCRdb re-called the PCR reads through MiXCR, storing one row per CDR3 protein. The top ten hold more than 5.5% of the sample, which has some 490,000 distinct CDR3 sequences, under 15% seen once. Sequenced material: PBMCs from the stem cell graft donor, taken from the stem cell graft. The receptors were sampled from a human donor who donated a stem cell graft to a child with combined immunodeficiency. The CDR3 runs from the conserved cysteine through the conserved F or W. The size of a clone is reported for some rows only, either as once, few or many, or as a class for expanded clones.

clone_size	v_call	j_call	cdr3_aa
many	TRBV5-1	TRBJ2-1	CASSFGRPPYNEQFF
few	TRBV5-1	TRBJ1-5	CASSPGPGKQPQHF
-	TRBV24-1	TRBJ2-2	CATSDLLATGELFF
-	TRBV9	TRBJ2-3	CASSVFDSTDTQYF
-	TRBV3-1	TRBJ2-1	CASSEQGPEQFF
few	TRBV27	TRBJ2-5	CATARGARETQYF
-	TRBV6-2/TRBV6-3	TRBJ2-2	CASSKGSASGTGELFF
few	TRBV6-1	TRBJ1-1	CASSEPPNTEAFF
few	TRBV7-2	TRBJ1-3	CASSTNDRGLENTIYF
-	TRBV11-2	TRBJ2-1	CASSLDRANEQFF
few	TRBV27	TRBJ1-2	CASSLTPGQAPYGYTF
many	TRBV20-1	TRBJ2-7	CSARARSRGGRYEQYF
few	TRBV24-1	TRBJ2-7	CATSAENPYEQYF
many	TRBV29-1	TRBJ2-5	CSVAYGIAGGLQETQYF
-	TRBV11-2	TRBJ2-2	CASSLDRWFRADTGELFF
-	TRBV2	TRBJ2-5	CASSALALETQYF
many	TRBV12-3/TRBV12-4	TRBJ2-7	CASSPMRAGDDEQYF
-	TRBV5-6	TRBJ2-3	CASSLFTEDSSTQYF
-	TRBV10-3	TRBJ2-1	CAISESWTDNEQFF
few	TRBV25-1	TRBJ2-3	CASSAWAGVTDTQYF
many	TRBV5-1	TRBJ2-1	CASSLDAGGYNEQFF
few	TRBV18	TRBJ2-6	CASSPPKLPLPSGANVLTF
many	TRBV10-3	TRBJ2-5	CAITRTSGETQYF
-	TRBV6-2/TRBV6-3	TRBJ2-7	CASSYSGGGIYEQYF
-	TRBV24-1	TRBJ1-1	CATSDSGQLEAFF